This T cell receptor (beta chain) was sequenced for a study of CD8 T cells in ankylosing spondylitis. Germline CDR1 SGHRS, CDR2 YFSETQ. V shed 1 base and J 6 bases; nucleotides not matched to a gene: 6. The CDR3 is made up of 15 amino acids. Quantitative 5'-RACE with molecular barcodes produced the TCR beta libraries. Each CDR3 protein gets one entry after TCRdb re-called the 5' RACE reads with MiXCR. The sample comprises some 220,000 distinct CDR3 sequences, roughly a tenth of which are singletons, and 2.6% rests with the top ten. This clonotype was observed at least ten times. No antigen is known for it. Findings and limits, study-wide: As reported, disease-linked clones showed significant enrichment in matched ankylosing spondylitis synovial fluid. Relatively rare in peripheral blood, disease-linked clones were also CD8+.

Sequenced material: blood, either unsorted or a sorted T cell fraction (not recorded which). The sequence was obtained from a male donor with ankylosing spondylitis or in good health (not recorded which). This chain uses TRBV5-1 with TRBJ2-1; 8 bases line up with TRBD1. The CDR3 nucleotides read TGCGCCAGCAGCTTGCGCGACAGGGGTCCCAATGAGCAGTTCTTC. This gives the protein CASSLRDRGPNEQFF.